This T cell receptor beta chain was sequenced in a study of CD8+CD57+ T cells in acquired aplastic anemia. The wider study: Recorded DNA amounts for sorted CD4+ and CD8+ cells had an average of 3.2 ug.

As for this clonotype: The antigen remains undetermined.

This CDR3 has 15 residues. Germline V gene lookup returns CDR1 PRHDT and CDR2 FYEKMQ (reference sequence). V was pared by 5 bases and J by 4 bases, with 12 bases between. Using genomic DNA as the template, TCR beta VDJ and CDR3 profiling was carried out. TCRdb used MiXCR to reprocess the reads, holding one entry per CDR3 protein. Of tens of thousands of distinct CDR3 sequences in the sample, 55% to 75% were seen once. The study, taken as a whole, reports: Patients were compared with controls for CD8+ Simpson's diversity, and no significant difference emerged. Shared by patients and controls, 25 to 30 CD8+ CDR3s were abundant in patients.

Patients chosen for sequencing had CD8+CD57+ cells that had expanded, as shown by flow cytometry. All participating patients were living with severe acquired aplastic anemia. The TCR was taken from a human donor with aplastic anemia. The rearrangement uses TRBV13 and TRBJ2-6; no definite D call. Sequenced input: sorted CD4+, CD8+, or CD8+CD57+ T cells (not recorded which) from PBMCs. CDR3 coding DNA: TGTGCCAGCAGCCCGCGATCGCGGGGGGCCAACGTCCTGACTTTC. Translation: CASSPRSRGANVLTF.